This TCR beta chain was captured by sequencing in a study of identical twins. General study findings and limits: With monozygotic twins, out-of-frame TCR alpha sharing exceeded what models estimated. For out-of-frame alpha sequences shared by twins, low generation probability was in excess.

There were only healthy Caucasians among the donors. The J segment lost 4 bases and the V segment lost 6 bases, leaving 8 bases of the junction unmatched. There are 15 residues in the CDR3. The germline CDR1 and CDR2 sequences are SNHLY and FYNNEI. As regards this clonotype: Its target is unknown.

A universal primer site was added by template switching, and unique molecular identifiers were carried by the cDNA. TCRdb re-derived calls from the 5' RACE reads in MiXCR, one entry per CDR3 protein. The data contain roughly 1.6 million distinct CDR3 sequences, about 32% of them seen just once; the ten biggest clones take up approximately 0.25%. The chain carries TRBV2 and TRBJ2-5, with TRBD1 identical over 10 bases. This clonotype originated in a newborn girl in good health. Sequenced material: cord blood. CDR3 amino acids: CASRARDRGRETQYF. As DNA, the CDR3 is TGTGCCAGCAGGGCCCGGGACAGGGGCCGAGAGACCCAGTACTTC.